These 32 T cell receptor beta chains were sequenced from one sample in a study of shared clonotypes between healthy human individuals. Measured with immunoSEQ multiplex PCR; TCRdb has only the in-frame clones, and not every one. The table records about 110,000 clones, less than 75% of them present only once. The sequenced material came from memory CD8+ T cells sorted from blood. Specified subset: CD45RO+ cells pooled with CCR7-negative TemRA cells. These receptors all come from a woman aged 25 to 39 in good health.

This chain connects TRBV2 to TRBJ1-5, with TRBD1 matching 7 bases. With V trimmed by 5 bases and J by 0 bases, 7 bases remained unmatched. The germline CDR1 and CDR2 sequences are SNHLY and FYNNEI. The CDR3 is made up of 16 amino acids. This CDR3 reads CASSRAGTVSNQPQHF. The CDR3 DNA sequence: TGTGCCAGCAGTCGGGCCGGGACAGTTAGCAATCAGCCCCAGCATTTT.

This clone has more than one count but fewer than ten. V is TRBV25-1 and J is TRBJ2-3, with D maybe TRBD2 (6 bases). The CDR3 consists of 11 residues. Per germline, CDR1 MGHDK and CDR2 SYGVNS. V lost 8 bases and J lost 3, with 6 bases in between. This CDR3 is CASGGTDTQYF. The CDR3 DNA reads as TGTGCCAGCGGGGGGACAGATACGCAGTATTTT.

As to this clone: A much larger clone sits a single nucleotide away, making a read error possible. The chain is built from TRBV25-1 and TRBJ2-2; TRBD1 matches 10 bases. Germline loops: CDR1 MGHDK, CDR2 SYGVNS. The CDR3 length is 15 residues. The trim removed 3 bases at V and 3 bases at J, leaving 1 base unmatched. Here the CDR3 reads CASSEGTGDTGELFF. In nucleotides, the CDR3 is TGTGCCAGCAGTGAGGGGACAGGGGACACCGGGGAGCTGTTTTTT. Combining the CDR3 with reference TRBV25-1 and TRBJ2-2 gives the whole variable domain EADIYQTPRYLVIGTGKKITLECSQTMGHDKMYWYQQDPGMELHLIHYSYGVNSTEKGDLSSESTVSRIRTEHFPLTLESARPSHTSQYLCASSEGTGDTGELFFGEGSRLTVL.

The rearrangement uses TRBV7-6 and TRBJ2-2; D possibly uses TRBD1 or TRBD2 (5 bases each). V shed 1 base and J shed 0 bases, with 6 bases lying between them. The germline CDR1 and CDR2 sequences are SGHVS and FNYEAQ. The CDR3 is 15 amino acids. The chain's CDR3 is CASSLGDPNTGELFF. In DNA form, the CDR3 reads TGTGCCAGCAGCTTAGGGGACCCGAACACCGGGGAGCTGTTTTTT.

V is TRBV5-1 and J is TRBJ2-1; D gene unclear. Germline CDR1 reads SGHRS; CDR2 reads YFSETQ. The CDR3 sequence is 15 residues long. V gave up 4 bases and J gave up 8 bases, with 19 bases separating them. CDR3 amino acids: CASSQTDRLWDEQFF. For the CDR3, the DNA is TGCGCCAGCAGCCAAACAGACCGTCTATGGGATGAGCAGTTCTTC.

Concerning this clone: The junction differs from germline at one of its ends, possibly a read error. The genes are TRBV28 and TRBJ2-7; TRBD2 aligns across 9 bases. From germline, CDR1 is MDHEN and CDR2 SYDVKM. The CDR3 is 14 residues long. CDR3 sequence (DNA): TGTGCCAGCAGCTGGGGACTAGCCTCCCACGAGCAGTACTTC. Translation: CASSWGLASHEQYF.

V is TRBV28 and J is TRBJ2-5; 10 bases match TRBD2. With 5 bases clipped from V and 5 bases from J, the junction kept 8 bases outside the gene matches. The CDR3 sequence is 15 residues long. CDR1 is MDHEN, CDR2 SYDVKM, per germline. Here the CDR3 reads CASSEAGGPSETQYF. CDR3 nucleotides: TGTGCCAGCAGTGAAGCGGGAGGGCCCTCCGAGACCCAGTACTTC.

The J gene is TRBJ1-3, the V gene TRBV9; D may be TRBD1 (6 bases). Germline CDR1 and CDR2: SGDLS and YYNGEE. The CDR3 length is 16 residues. V gave up 2 bases and J gave up 3 bases, with 15 bases separating them. CDR3 nucleotides: TGTGCCAGCAGCGTTCAAGGGGGTATCCTTGGAAACACCATATATTTT. Translation gives CASSVQGGILGNTIYF.

This clone was counted only a few times. This sequence joins TRBV6-6 and TRBJ1-5; 7 bases align to TRBD1. This CDR3 is built from 15 residues. V gave up 6 bases and J gave up 6 bases; unmatched junction bases: 11. Germline lookup yields CDR1 MNHNY and CDR2 SVGAGI (reference sequence). The CDR3 region is CASRPSQGTLQPQHF. The CDR3 region has the DNA TGTGCCAGCAGACCGTCACAGGGGACCCTTCAGCCCCAGCATTTT.

The chain recombines TRBV7-8 with TRBJ1-5, with no clear D. Trimming removed 0 bases from V and 5 bases from J, with 2 bases in between. This CDR3 region has 12 residues. Germline V CDR1 and CDR2: SGHVS, FQNEAQ. CDR3 DNA sequence: TGTGCCAGCAGCTTAGCCGATCAGCCCCAGCATTTT. This gives the protein CASSLADQPQHF.

This clone was seen a few times. The V gene is TRBV28, the J gene TRBJ1-1; the D gene is possibly TRBD1 (6 bases). Per the germline V gene, CDR1 is MDHEN and CDR2 is SYDVKM. The CDR3 loop spans 17 amino acids. V was clipped by 3 bases and J by 5 bases, with 22 bases between them. In nucleotides, the CDR3 is TGTGCCAGCAGTTTCCTTTCTGGGGGGGCGATAAAGACTGAAGCTTTCTTT. This encodes CASSFLSGGAIKTEAFF.

This sequence joins TRBV10-2 and TRBJ2-6; tentatively, D is TRBD1 (5 bases). V was pared by 2 bases and J by 0 bases, with 17 bases between. Germline values: CDR1 WSHSY, CDR2 SAAADI. The CDR3 is 19 amino acids. The CDR3 DNA reads as TGCGCCAGCAGTGAGCCCAGACAGATTTTAAGCTCTGGGGCCAACGTCCTGACTTTC. Its protein product is CASSEPRQILSSGANVLTF.

Of note for this clone: Since a far larger clone is one base different, this is likely a read error. The V and J genes are TRBV29-1 and TRBJ1-2; D may be TRBD1 (6 bases). The V and J ends lost 7 bases and 2 bases respectively, with 17 bases between them. This CDR3 is 14 amino acids long. The V gene's germline CDR1 is SQVTM and CDR2 ANQGSEA. The CDR3 loop is CSAPSPGQNYGYTF. The CDR3 DNA reads TGCAGCGCACCCTCCCCCGGACAGAACTATGGCTACACCTTC.

CDR3 residues: CASSTQPLNTEAFF. The CDR3 bases are TGTGCCAGCTCAACTCAGCCTCTGAACACTGAAGCTTTCTTT. V gene TRBV18 combines with J gene TRBJ1-1; D is uncertain. The germline CDR1 and CDR2 sequences are KGHSH and LQKENI. This CDR3 spans 14 amino acids. Trimming took 5 bases from V and 0 from J, leaving 10 bases between them.

The chain employs TRBV2 and TRBJ2-3; D is possibly TRBD2 (5 bases). The V and J ends lost 9 bases and 2 bases respectively, with 18 bases between them. Germline-derived CDR1 and CDR2 are SNHLY and FYNNEI. There are 15 residues in the CDR3. The CDR3 DNA sequence: TGTGCCAGTTTTACTGGACGGGAATTCACAGATACGCAGTATTTT. Translating gives CASFTGREFTDTQYF.

This clone was seen only once. V and J are TRBV5-4 and TRBJ1-1, with D possibly TRBD1 on 6 matching bases. CDR3 size: 15 residues. V was pared by 2 bases and J by 5 bases, with 16 bases between. Germline CDR1 SGHNT, CDR2 YYREEE (reference sequence). CDR3 sequence: CASSFSRGGRTEAFF. For the CDR3, the DNA is TGTGCCAGCAGCTTCTCCAGGGGAGGGAGGACTGAAGCTTTCTTT.

This clone was detected many times. This chain joins TRBV6-1 and TRBJ2-3; tentative D call: TRBD2 (5 bases). In germline, CDR1 is MNHNS, CDR2 SASEGT. The V and J ends lost 4 bases and 4 bases respectively, with 15 bases between them. The CDR3 contains 15 residues. The CDR3 protein is CASSGVSGDADTQYF. The CDR3 DNA is TGTGCCAGCAGTGGGGTGAGCGGTGACGCAGATACGCAGTATTTT.

The table lists this clone with a count of one. V and J are TRBV9 and TRBJ2-2; 11 bases line up with TRBD2. This CDR3 is 15 amino acids long. Germline values: CDR1 SGDLS, CDR2 YYNGEE. The V and J ends lost 4 bases and 6 bases, in that order; junction bases with no gene match: 5. The CDR3 nucleotides read TGTGCCAGCAGCTTGGGACTAGCGGACCCCGGGGAGCTGTTTTTT. Encoded protein: CASSLGLADPGELFF.

CDR3 coding DNA: TGTGCCAGCAGCAACCGGGACAGACTAAACAATCAGCCCCAGCATTTT. This gives the protein CASSNRDRLNNQPQHF. The V gene is TRBV21-1, the J gene TRBJ1-5; TRBD1 reflects the table's D call only, with no check against the DNA. TRBV21-1 is noted as a pseudogene. The CDR3 spans 16 residues.

The chain joins TRBV6-1 to TRBJ2-7; D may be TRBD2 (6 bases). In germline, CDR1 is MNHNS, CDR2 SASEGT. CDR3 length: 15 residues. With 1 base removed from V and 2 bases from J, the gap between germline ends came to 12 bases. CDR3 in DNA: TGTGCCAGCAGTGAAGAATTAGCGGAGGCCTACGAGCAGTACTTC. This translates into CASSEELAEAYEQYF.

The chain recombines TRBV30 with TRBJ1-5; TRBD1 might be the D (6 bases). Germline V gene data show CDR1 as GTSNPN and CDR2 as SVGIG (reference sequence). V gave up 0 bases and J gave up 7 bases, with 13 bases separating them. The CDR3 sequence is 14 residues long. This CDR3 reads CAWSVPGAGQPQHF. The CDR3 DNA follows: TGTGCCTGGAGTGTACCGGGGGCCGGGCAGCCCCAGCATTTT.

The chain's CDR3 is CASSLLGLADQETQYF. As DNA, the CDR3 is TGTGCCAGCAGTTTACTCGGACTAGCGGATCAAGAGACCCAGTACTTC. V usage is TRBV27 and J usage is TRBJ2-5; 10 positions match TRBD2. Per germline, CDR1 MNHEY and CDR2 SMNVEV (reference sequence). This CDR3 has 16 amino acids. V lost 2 bases to trimming and J lost 2 bases; unmatched junction nucleotides: 5.

This sequence joins TRBV5-3 and TRBJ1-5; D is ambiguous. TRBV5-3 is identified as an open reading frame with a role that is uncertain. V dropped 5 bases and J dropped 4 bases, with 10 bases sitting between them. The CDR3 runs 13 residues. The CDR3 bases are TGTGCCAGAAGTAGAAGGGAGAATCAGCCCCAGCATTTT. It yields the protein CARSRRENQPQHF.

The chain recombines TRBV6-1 with TRBJ2-1, with TRBD2 matching over 10 bases. V lost 7 bases to trimming and J lost 1 base; unmatched junction nucleotides: 4. This CDR3 is 15 amino acids long. The germline CDR1 and CDR2 sequences are MNHNS and SASEGT. The DNA of the CDR3 is TGTGCCAGCACCCAAGCGGGAGGGTCCTACAATGAGCAGTTCTTC. It specifies CASTQAGGSYNEQFF.

The rearrangement joins TRBV2 to TRBJ2-3; 8 bases agree with TRBD1. Looked up from germline, CDR1 is SNHLY and CDR2 is FYNNEI. The ends lost 5 bases at V and 1 base at J; junction bases unmatched: 5. The CDR3 consists of 15 residues. DNA for the CDR3: TGTGCCAGCAGTTACAGGGGGTATGGCACAGATACGCAGTATTTT. This codes for CASSYRGYGTDTQYF.

The gene calls are TRBV5-6 and TRBJ1-5, with D possibly being TRBD1 (5 bases). The germline V gene encodes CDR1 SGHDT and CDR2 YYEEEE. V shed 2 bases and J shed 5 bases, with 11 bases lying between them. The CDR3 length is 14 residues. The CDR3 reads CASSFGAADQPQHF. The CDR3 DNA is TGTGCCAGCAGCTTCGGGGCAGCCGATCAGCCCCAGCATTTT.

This chain links TRBV11-2 with TRBJ1-2; D call uncertain. In germline, CDR1 is SGHAT, CDR2 FQNNGV. V lost 1 base and J 4 bases, leaving 13 bases between the germline ends. The CDR3 sequence is 15 residues long. As DNA, the CDR3 is TGTGCCAGCAGCTTAGTTCTCAGGTCCGGCTATGGCTACACCTTC. This gives the protein CASSLVLRSGYGYTF.

This chain joins TRBV5-1 and TRBJ1-1; the D is unclear. V gave up 6 bases and J gave up 3 bases, with 9 bases separating them. The V gene's germline CDR1 is SGHRS and CDR2 YFSETQ. This CDR3 spans 12 amino acids. The CDR3 loop is CASKSRDTEAFF. The CDR3 bases are TGCGCCAGCAAGTCCCGGGACACTGAAGCTTTCTTT. Filled out from reference TRBV5-1 and TRBJ1-1, the complete variable domain reads KAGVTQTPRYLIKTRGQQVTLSCSPISGHRSVSWYQQTPGQGLQFLFEYFSETQRNKGNFPGRFSGRQFSNSRSEMNVSTLELGDSALYLCASKSRDTEAFFGQGTRLTVV.

This chain links TRBV9 with TRBJ2-2; TRBD2 is a possible D gene (6 bases). CDR1 is SGDLS and CDR2 is YYNGEE in the germline V gene. The CDR3 covers 17 residues. V was pared by 0 bases and J by 3 bases, with 15 bases between. The CDR3 sequence: CASSVDGWRGYTGELFF. For the CDR3, the DNA is TGTGCCAGCAGCGTAGATGGTTGGCGGGGATACACCGGGGAGCTGTTTTTT.

The genes are TRBV9 and TRBJ2-1; 14 bases align to TRBD2. Trimming cost V 3 bases and J 0 bases; bases outside gene matches: 2. The CDR3 is 17 residues long. Germline V gene data show CDR1 as SGDLS and CDR2 as YYNGEE. CDR3 in amino acids: CASSAGTSGSSYNEQFF. CDR3 nucleotide sequence: TGTGCCAGCAGCGCCGGGACTAGCGGGAGCTCCTACAATGAGCAGTTCTTC.

The V and J genes are TRBV27 and TRBJ2-1; the match to TRBD2 covers 10 bases. The CDR3 contains 15 residues. V gave up 5 bases and J gave up 4 bases; unmatched junction bases: 5. Germline V gene data show CDR1 as MNHEY and CDR2 as SMNVEV (reference sequence). The DNA for the CDR3 is TGTGCCAGCAGTGTCGGGACTAGCGCATACAATGAGCAGTTCTTC. Protein sequence: CASSVGTSAYNEQFF.

About this clone: The same CDR3 also results from other DNA sequences found in this sample. J is TRBJ1-1 and V is TRBV27; D gene unclear. V was pared by 4 bases and J by 1 base, with 10 bases between. Germline CDR1 reads MNHEY; CDR2 reads SMNVEV (reference sequence). CDR3 length equals 14 residues. The CDR3 protein is CASSSLRGNTEAFF. CDR3 in DNA: TGTGCCAGCAGTTCCCTTCGGGGGAACACTGAAGCTTTCTTT.